Listed below are T cell receptor beta chains from one sample, sequenced in a study of shared clonotypes between healthy human individuals. Sequencing used immunoSEQ multiplex PCR; TCRdb keeps in-frame clones, though not all of them. The repertoire holds 730,000 or so clones, around 72% seen once, with 1.8% in the top ten. The sequencing input was memory CD4+ T cells sorted from blood. These receptors were taken from a woman aged 25 to 39 in good health. CDR3s include the opening cysteine and the closing phenylalanine or tryptophan. The D gene is left open where the match is weak. Only some rows state a clone size, as once, few, many or a class for expanded clones.

clone_size: .
j_call: TRBJ1-1
d_call: .
v_call: TRBV27
cdr3_nt: TGTGCCAGCAGTTTCAATACGAACACTGAAGCTTTCTTT
cdr3_aa: CASSFNTNTEAFF

clone_size: .
j_call: TRBJ1-2
d_call: .
v_call: TRBV7-9
cdr3_nt: TGTGCCAGCAGCCAATCAGGACAGCGCCTCTATGGCTACACCTTC
cdr3_aa: CASSQSGQRLYGYTF

clone_size: .
j_call: TRBJ2-7
d_call: .
v_call: TRBV7-9
cdr3_nt: TGTGCCAGCAGCTTAGGGGCCAGCAACTACGAGCAGTACTTC
cdr3_aa: CASSLGASNYEQYF

clone_size: few
j_call: TRBJ2-3
d_call: .
v_call: TRBV7-2
cdr3_nt: TGTGCCAGCAGCTCCCAGGGGGGGCCAATAGATACGCAGTATTTT
cdr3_aa: CASSSQGGPIDTQYF

clone_size: .
j_call: TRBJ1-5
d_call: .
v_call: TRBV5-1
cdr3_nt: TGCGCCAGCAGGGACGGGACTGAAGGCAATCAGCCCCAGCATTTT
cdr3_aa: CASRDGTEGNQPQHF

clone_size: .
j_call: TRBJ2-7
d_call: TRBD2
v_call: TRBV28
cdr3_nt: TGTGCCAGCGCCGGGACTAGCGGGTCCTACGAGCAGTACTTC
cdr3_aa: CASAGTSGSYEQYF

clone_size: .
j_call: TRBJ2-3
d_call: .
v_call: TRBV30
cdr3_nt: TGTGCCTGGAGGACAGCCAGCACAGATACGCAGTATTTT
cdr3_aa: CAWRTASTDTQYF

clone_size: .
j_call: TRBJ2-7
d_call: TRBD1
v_call: TRBV7-9
cdr3_nt: TGTGCCAGCAGCTTATTTGGGACAGGGTCCTACGAGCAGTACTTC
cdr3_aa: CASSLFGTGSYEQYF

clone_size: once
j_call: TRBJ1-2
d_call: .
v_call: TRBV10-3
cdr3_nt: TGTGCCATCAGTGAGGTGGGCTCCTATGGCTACACCTTC
cdr3_aa: CAISEVGSYGYTF

clone_size: .
j_call: TRBJ2-7
d_call: TRBD2
v_call: TRBV28
cdr3_nt: TGTGCCAGCAGGTCGGGAGGGCCCAGATGGGAGCAGTACTTC
cdr3_aa: CASRSGGPRWEQYF

clone_size: .
j_call: TRBJ2-3
d_call: .
v_call: TRBV19
cdr3_nt: TGTGCCAGTAGTATGGCCGCCGGGAGGCAGGGGGGTACGCAGTATTTT
cdr3_aa: CASSMAAGRQGGTQYF

clone_size: .
j_call: TRBJ2-7
d_call: TRBD1
v_call: TRBV7-9
cdr3_nt: TGTGCCAGCAGCCTAGACAGGGGCTACGAGCAGTACTTC
cdr3_aa: CASSLDRGYEQYF

clone_size: .
j_call: TRBJ2-5
d_call: .
v_call: TRBV6-6
cdr3_nt: TGTGCCAGCGGCCTACCAGGGGAGACCCAGTACTTC
cdr3_aa: CASGLPGETQYF

clone_size: .
j_call: TRBJ2-5
d_call: TRBD1
v_call: TRBV28
cdr3_nt: TGTGCCAGCAACCCACAGGGGGCGATAGAGACCCAGTACTTC
cdr3_aa: CASNPQGAIETQYF

clone_size: .
j_call: TRBJ1-1
d_call: TRBD1
v_call: TRBV5-4
cdr3_nt: TGTGCCAGCAGCTTGGTTGGGAACAGGGGCCCTGAAGCTTTCTTT
cdr3_aa: CASSLVGNRGPEAFF

clone_size: .
j_call: TRBJ1-5
d_call: .
v_call: TRBV4-1
cdr3_nt: TGCGCCAGCAGCCAAGATAGCACCCGCAATCAGCCCCAGCATTTT
cdr3_aa: CASSQDSTRNQPQHF

clone_size: once
j_call: TRBJ2-5
d_call: TRBD2
v_call: TRBV5-4
cdr3_nt: TGTGCCAGCAGCTTCGGCAGCGGGAGGGCCGGGCTAGAGACCCAGTACTTC
cdr3_aa: CASSFGSGRAGLETQYF

clone_size: few
j_call: TRBJ1-1
d_call: .
v_call: TRBV2
cdr3_nt: TGTGCCAGCCATCAGGACAGCGAAGCTTTCTTT
cdr3_aa: CASHQDSEAFF

clone_size: .
j_call: TRBJ2-1
d_call: .
v_call: TRBV2
cdr3_nt: TGTGCCGTGGGTAGCAATGAGCAGTTCTTC
cdr3_aa: CAVGSNEQFF

clone_size: .
j_call: TRBJ1-4
d_call: TRBD1
v_call: TRBV18
cdr3_nt: TGTGCCAGCTCATTAGGGGGCTCGAATGAAAAACTGTTTTTT
cdr3_aa: CASSLGGSNEKLFF

clone_size: .
j_call: TRBJ2-7
d_call: TRBD2
v_call: TRBV11-2
cdr3_nt: TGTGCCAGCAGCCCCAGGGGCGCTAGCGGGAGTTACGACGAGCAGTACTTC
cdr3_aa: CASSPRGASGSYDEQYF

clone_size: .
j_call: TRBJ2-7
d_call: .
v_call: TRBV6-1
cdr3_nt: TGTGCCAGCCAGGAGGACTCGGGCGAGCAGTACTTC
cdr3_aa: CASQEDSGEQYF

clone_size: many
j_call: TRBJ2-4
d_call: .
v_call: TRBV19
cdr3_nt: TGTGCCAGTAGCCTCCGGACAGCCATTCGATCGGCCAAAAACATTCAGTACTTC
cdr3_aa: CASSLRTAIRSAKNIQYF

clone_size: .
j_call: TRBJ2-7
d_call: .
v_call: TRBV2
cdr3_nt: TGTGCCGGTAGGCGGAGGGTGGCAAACGAGCAGTACTTC
cdr3_aa: CAGRRRVANEQYF